Shown below are 12 T cell receptor beta chains from a single sample sequenced in a study of early stage breast cancer tumors. The table came from immunoSEQ multiplex PCR; TCRdb's copy has only in-frame clones and leaves some out. The repertoire holds 25,000 to 30,000 clones, with approximately 84% as singletons. Sample: blood. These receptors came from a person aged 50 to 59 with breast cancer.

In its sample, this clone was seen a few times. The chain employs TRBV9 and TRBJ1-2, with 7 bases fitting TRBD1. With 0 bases clipped from V and 5 bases from J, the junction kept 7 bases outside the gene matches. CDR1 SGDLS and CDR2 YYNGEE come from the germline V gene. The CDR3 sequence is 15 residues long. DNA for the CDR3: TGTGCCAGCAGCGTAGACCAGGGGGGGGATTATGGCTACACCTTC. Protein sequence: CASSVDQGGDYGYTF.

Here the CDR3 DNA reads TGTGCCAGCAGGGGACCGATGGGAAACACCATATATTTT. Translation: CASRGPMGNTIYF. The chain employs TRBV6-5 and TRBJ1-3; tentatively, D is TRBD1 (5 bases). Germline V gives CDR1 MNHEY, CDR2 SVGAGI. V lost 6 bases and J 4 bases, leaving 10 bases between the germline ends. This CDR3 spans 13 amino acids.

The genes are TRBV19 and TRBJ1-4; D remains unclear. In germline, CDR1 is LNHDA, CDR2 SQIVND (reference sequence). V was cut by 3 bases and J by 8 bases, with 7 bases left in between. The CDR3 sequence is 12 residues long. The CDR3 region has the DNA TGTGCCAGTAGTATGCCGGGGGAAAAACTGTTTTTT. Protein: CASSMPGEKLFF.

This clone appeared once. The same CDR3 can be traced to other DNA sequences in this sample. CDR3 DNA: TGTGCCAGCTCGCAGGACAGGAACTCTGGAAACACCATATATTTT. It yields the protein CASSQDRNSGNTIYF. The V call is TRBV18, the J call TRBJ1-3, with 7 bases aligning to TRBD1. V was clipped by 6 bases and J by 0 bases; unmatched bases: 5. This CDR3 has 15 residues. CDR1 and CDR2 from the germline V gene are KGHSH and LQKENI.

This chain joins TRBV19 and TRBJ2-6; D is unresolved. V lost 7 bases and J 0 bases, leaving 16 bases between the germline ends. CDR1 and CDR2 (germline): LNHDA, SQIVND (reference sequence). The CDR3 has 17 amino acids. The CDR3 loop reads CASISSRTNSGANVLTF. For the CDR3, the DNA is TGTGCCAGTATTTCTTCCAGAACGAACTCTGGGGCCAACGTCCTGACTTTC.

The chain is built from TRBV7-3 and TRBJ2-1; 8 bases align to TRBD2. CDR1 is SGHTA, CDR2 FQGTGA, per germline. V shed 3 bases and J 6 bases; nucleotides not matched to a gene: 7. The CDR3 runs 15 residues. CDR3 residues: CASSFPGGGSNEQFF. Here the CDR3 DNA reads TGTGCCAGCAGCTTCCCCGGGGGGGGATCCAATGAGCAGTTCTTC.

In its sample, this clone was seen once. This rearrangement joins TRBV7-6 to TRBJ2-1; 8 nucleotides agree with TRBD2. Germline V CDR1 and CDR2: SGHVS, FNYEAQ. V was clipped by 5 bases and J by 7 bases; unmatched bases: 13. CDR3 length: 16 amino acids. CDR3: CASSHYASGRKNEQFF. CDR3 sequence (DNA): TGTGCCAGCAGCCACTATGCAAGCGGGAGAAAGAATGAGCAGTTCTTC.

The rearrangement joins TRBV19 to TRBJ2-5; D gene ambiguous. Trimming took 6 bases from V and 4 from J, leaving 15 bases between them. This CDR3 is 14 amino acids long. Germline values: CDR1 LNHDA, CDR2 SQIVND (reference sequence). CDR3 in DNA: TGTGCCAGTAGCACCGGCCTGGGTATAGAGACCCAGTACTTC. Translated: CASSTGLGIETQYF.

This rearrangement joins TRBV5-1 to TRBJ2-7; 7 positions agree with TRBD1. V dropped 0 bases and J dropped 3; count of bases not matched to a gene: 9. This CDR3 is 16 amino acids long. Per germline, CDR1 SGHRS and CDR2 YFSETQ. CDR3: CASSLVLGGRGYEQYF. CDR3 nucleotides: TGCGCCAGCAGCTTGGTATTAGGGGGCCGGGGCTACGAGCAGTACTTC.

The rearrangement joins TRBV6-1 to TRBJ1-5; no clear D. Germline CDR1 and CDR2: MNHNS and SASEGT. Trimming cost V 2 bases and J 6 bases, with 11 bases left between them. The CDR3 extends over 14 amino acids. The CDR3 loop reads CASSEMRVSQPQHF. The CDR3 DNA reads as TGTGCCAGCAGTGAAATGAGGGTTAGTCAGCCCCAGCATTTT.

J is TRBJ2-1 and V is TRBV7-9; D gene uncertain. V lost 1 base, J lost 10 bases, and 11 bases lay in between. The CDR3 loop spans 13 amino acids. The germline V gene has CDR1 SEHNR and CDR2 FQNEAQ (reference sequence). The CDR3 loop reads CASSLDSPSEQFF. DNA of the CDR3: TGTGCCAGCAGCTTAGACTCCCCGAGCGAGCAGTTCTTC.

The rearrangement links TRBV7-2 to TRBJ1-1; TRBD1 matches at 7 bases. In germline, CDR1 is SGHTA, CDR2 FQGNSA. V trimming: 2 bases; J trimming: 5 bases; junction bases outside the gene matches: 2. The CDR3 is made up of 13 amino acids. CDR3 nucleotide sequence: TGTGCCAGCAGCTTAACAGGGGAGACTGAAGCTTTCTTT. Its translation: CASSLTGETEAFF.